This TCR beta chain was found in a study of shared clonotypes between healthy human individuals (dated by TCRdb to the early 2020s). Concerning the study at large: A few men and two women, aged 18 to 49 years, made up the cohort. To estimate repertoire size and how much clonotype sharing occurs between individuals, the study deeply sequenced the blood TCR repertoires of about five healthy adults. Per donor, three plates each were used for CD4 naive and CD4 memory, two for CD8 naive, and one for CD8 memory. Libraries were prepared and TCR repertoires were sequenced by different laboratories using diverse techniques, in order to increase sequencing depth and limit assay-specific biases. Each donor's leukapheresis produced roughly between roughly 0.9 and 8.9 billion PBMCs.

Per the germline V gene, MNHNS is the CDR1 and SASEGT is the CDR2. V loses 6 bases of germline sequence and J loses 3 bases, and the interval between the two ends is 11 bases. The CDR3 measures 13 amino acids from cysteine to phenylalanine. The retained sequence is limited to the CDR3, 39 bases, with the frame set at the first base. This clone was observed a handful of times. Its specific antigen is unknown. Per-nucleotide qualities are absent, and no much larger clonotype sits a single base away. The donors were healthy, HIV-negative adults with no recently reported acute infections or vaccinations. Only Caucasian adults living in Nashville, Tennessee, USA were represented among the donors. CD4+ T cells were enriched by magnetic negative selection, after which naive cells were positively selected on CD45RA and the negative fraction was taken as the memory subset. Blood was obtained by leukapheresis, after which PBMCs were separated by Ficoll-Histopaque density gradient centrifugation and cryopreserved in liquid nitrogen vapor phase. Purity and quantity of every magnetically sorted T cell population were checked by analytical flow cytometry. Each sorted fraction had its genomic DNA isolated and then quantified by UV absorbance on a Nanodrop 2000c.

Using the deep immunoSEQ assay, TCR CDR3 regions were amplified from genomic DNA by multiplex PCR. For each cell subset, the extracted genomic DNA was distributed evenly across all wells of several immunoSEQ 96-well plates, and each plate served as one replicate. For sorted subsets, each replicate PCR was loaded with 200 ng genomic DNA, equivalent to some 27,000 T cell genomes. The purified libraries were quantified using a Qubit 3.0 fluorometer, sized with a Bioanalyzer 2100, and then quantified again using the KAPA Library Quantification kit. A separate single-read 150-cycle Illumina NextSeq 550 flow cell was used to sequence each immunoSEQ 96-well plate. In the source study's methods: Because the immunoSEQ output held only junctional sequences and lacked quality scores, the filtering could not match the filtering applied to full-length reads. To assign V/J genes and CDR3, sequences were annotated against IMGT germline references using PyIR, a Python wrapper for IgBLAST v1.9. Reads with weak V/J assignments (E-value above 1e-6), missing CDR3, stop codons, out-of-frame junctions, or ambiguous translated residues were removed. V3J clonotypes were defined as sequences sharing the same inferred V gene, J gene, and CDR3 amino acid sequence. To compute the percentage overlap between repertoires, the number of shared unique clonotypes was divided by the size of the smaller repertoire. Three approaches were used to assess repertoire richness: RTK rarefaction, the Chao1 estimator, and Recon v2.1 estimates of unobserved clonotypes. Generation probabilities were computed with OLGA for all TCRbeta clonotypes obtained by the gDNA method from four donors. TCRdb obtained this table from immuneACCESS and retained in-frame rearrangements with V and J assigned. These tables miss some clones; where compared with another copy, unresolved V genes account for less than half of the shortfall, and the remainder is unexplained. The V and J calls and the clone size are those of that table, but D and trimming were determined from the DNA. The sample contains about 660,000 clones, about 74% of them found a single time. The ten largest clonotypes hold approximately 1.7% of the sample.

Broader findings and caveats from the paper: Pairwise subsampling indicated that sequencing depth was expected to affect the degree of clonotype sharing among donors. Because the study included only a small number of donors, the genetic and exposure-history diversity represented was limited. Compared with non-shared clonotypes, the clonotypes found in all four sorted-subset donors had higher generation probabilities. Rarefaction of sorted-subset datasets indicated incomplete sequencing despite the large sequencing depth. Sampling was restricted to blood, and TCR repertoires in tissues likely differ from the TCR repertoires found in blood. Estimated clonotype richness was generally larger for naive than for memory subsets. Sharing across a few donors was observed for around 5% of naive CD4, over 3% of naive CD8, 2% to 2.5% of memory CD4, and 0.4% of memory CD8 clonotypes.

The TCR was taken from a woman younger than 45 in good health. Specimen: memory CD4+ T cells sorted from blood. The cell subset or site label here, explained by the study, means: CD45RA-negative fraction. The sequence links TRBV6-1 to TRBJ1-2, with the identity of the D gene unclear. The DNA is TGTGCCAGCAGGAAGGACGTCTACTATGGCTACACCTTC. Translated, it reads CASRKDVYYGYTF.